This T cell receptor beta chain was obtained from a study of human T cells and chemical hapten exposure. Whole-study context: Alopecia areata, totalis or universalis was found in mostly female patients.

Sample time point: pre-sensitization, week 0. Described treatment: therapeutic diphenylcyclopropenone sensitization with weekly scalp DPC. Germline CDR1 LGHDT, CDR2 YNNKEL (reference sequence). V lost 4 bases, J lost 11 bases, and 12 bases lay in between. The CDR3 has 13 amino acids. At least ten counts were recorded for this clonotype. No antigen is known for it. Whole-study findings and limits: Expanded TCRs grouped into significantly more large CDR3 similarity clusters than controls produced.

Via MiXCR, TCRdb re-called the RACE reads, giving one row per CDR3 protein. The profile shows around 350,000 distinct CDR3 sequences, around 5% of them singletons. Material: whole blood, obtained in connection with sensitization to the hapten diphenylcyclopropenone (DPC). V and J are TRBV3-1 and TRBJ1-6; TRBD1 might be the D (5 bases). This clonotype originated in a young woman with alopecia areata. Some clones in this sample may be carry-over from other donors' samples. CDR3 region: CASSLDSLTPLHF. In DNA, the CDR3 is TGTGCCAGCAGCCTCGACAGTCTTACACCCCTCCACTTT.